Listed below are T cell receptor beta chains from one sample, sequenced in a study of regulatory and conventional T cells in RAG deficiency. Measured with immunoSEQ multiplex PCR; TCRdb has only the in-frame clones, and not every one. The sample yields roughly 28,000 clones, around 96% seen once. These data also featured in a second study, about regulatory T cells.

Sequenced: CD25- CD4+ T cells sorted from blood. The receptors were sampled from a human donor in good health. The CDR3 runs from the conserved cysteine through the conserved F or W. D genes are given only for firm matches. Only some rows state a clone size, as once, few, many or a class for expanded clones.

j_call,d_call,v_call,clone_size,cdr3_aa,cdr3_nt
TRBJ1-2,.,TRBV7-9,.,CASSLYPGDYGYTF,TGTGCCAGCAGCTTATACCCAGGGGACTATGGCTACACCTTC
TRBJ2-1,.,TRBV10-3,few,CAISETGNSYNEQFF,TGTGCCATCAGTGAGACAGGGAACTCCTACAATGAGCAGTTCTTC
TRBJ2-7,.,TRBV2,.,CASSEASYEQYF,TGTGCCAGCAGTGAAGCCAGCTACGAGCAGTACTTC
TRBJ2-7,TRBD1,TRBV19,once,CASSSPGQGATYEQYF,TGTGCCAGTAGTTCTCCGGGACAGGGGGCGACCTACGAGCAGTACTTC
TRBJ2-7,TRBD2,TRBV27,.,CASNWKRGSYEQYF,TGTGCCAGCAATTGGAAGCGGGGTTCCTACGAGCAGTACTTC
TRBJ1-2,.,TRBV11-2,.,CATTTQGFYGYTF,TGTGCCACCACTACGCAGGGATTCTATGGCTACACCTTC
TRBJ1-6,TRBD1,TRBV15,.,CATSTRNRGSLNSPLHF,TGTGCCACCAGCACCCGGAACAGGGGGTCCCTTAATTCACCCCTCCACTTT
TRBJ1-1,.,TRBV5-1,.,CASSPQGGTEAFF,TGCGCCAGCAGCCCGCAAGGGGGCACTGAAGCTTTCTTT
TRBJ2-2,.,TRBV7-9,.,CASSFGQTNTGELFF,TGTGCCAGCAGCTTTGGACAAACGAACACCGGGGAGCTGTTTTTT
TRBJ1-2,.,TRBV7-9,.,CASSLGTARFGYTF,TGTGCCAGCAGCTTAGGGACAGCCCGGTTTGGCTACACCTTC
TRBJ2-1,TRBD1,TRBV7-6,.,CASSQEGALSFLYNEQFF,TGTGCCAGCAGCCAAGAGGGGGCCCTATCTTTCTTGTACAATGAGCAGTTCTTC
TRBJ2-7,.,TRBV7-9,.,CASSLGPVLGYEQYF,TGTGCCAGCAGCTTAGGTCCAGTCCTAGGCTACGAGCAGTACTTC
TRBJ1-1,.,TRBV21-1,.,CASSPGSNTEAFF,TGTGCCAGCAGCCCGGGGAGTAACACTGAAGCTTTCTTT
TRBJ2-7,TRBD1,TRBV6-1,.,CASGRQGASSYEQYF,TGTGCCAGCGGAAGACAGGGGGCAAGCTCCTACGAGCAGTACTTC
TRBJ1-2,.,TRBV9,.,CASSPRTATYGYTF,TGTGCCAGCAGCCCCCGGACTGCAACGTATGGCTACACCTTC
TRBJ2-3,.,TRBV5-1,.,CASSLDLHRVSTDTQYF,TGCGCCAGCAGCTTGGACCTGCACAGGGTATCCACAGATACGCAGTATTTT
TRBJ1-2,TRBD1,TRBV19,.,CASSRDRGPLANYGYTF,TGTGCCAGTAGCCGGGACAGGGGGCCGTTGGCTAACTATGGCTACACCTTC
TRBJ1-6,.,TRBV6-6,.,CASSYPGGRNSPLHF,TGTGCCAGCAGTTACCCGGGGGGGAGGAATTCACCCCTCCACTTT
TRBJ1-6,TRBD1,TRBV19,.,CASSTQGGPNSPLHF,TGTGCCAGTAGTACGCAGGGGGGCCCAAATTCCCCCCTCCACTTT
TRBJ1-1,.,TRBV5-8,.,CASSSGRRVNTEAFF,TGTGCCAGCAGCTCCGGCAGGAGGGTGAACACTGAAGCTTTCTTT
TRBJ2-3,.,TRBV5-4,.,CASSSQGGGLTDTQYF,TGTGCCAGCAGCTCTCAGGGGGGCGGGCTGACAGATACGCAGTATTTT
TRBJ2-1,.,TRBV7-2,.,CASSPMGPVVYNEQFF,TGTGCCAGCAGCCCGATGGGCCCCGTAGTCTACAATGAGCAGTTCTTC
TRBJ2-3,.,TRBV19,.,CASSVKGGSTQYF,TGTGCCAGTAGTGTCAAAGGTGGGAGTACGCAGTATTTT
TRBJ1-5,TRBD1,TRBV13,.,CASSLGTGGNSNQPQHF,TGTGCCAGCAGCTTAGGGACAGGGGGAAATAGCAATCAGCCCCAGCATTTT
TRBJ2-7,TRBD1,TRBV5-1,.,CASSWGRDRGSYEQYF,TGCGCCAGCAGCTGGGGCCGGGACAGGGGTTCCTACGAGCAGTACTTC
TRBJ1-2,.,TRBV5-6,.,CASSLPQGPYGYTF,TGTGCCAGCAGTCTTCCGCAGGGGCCCTATGGCTACACCTTC
TRBJ1-5,TRBD1,TRBV19,.,CASSLDRASNQPQHF,TGTGCCAGTAGTTTGGACAGGGCCAGCAATCAGCCCCAGCATTTT
TRBJ2-5,.,TRBV5-1,.,CASSLSGGSGETQYF,TGCGCCAGCAGCTTGTCCGGGGGTTCGGGAGAGACCCAGTACTTC
TRBJ1-2,TRBD1,TRBV19,.,CASVKDRDGYGYTF,TGTGCCAGCGTTAAGGACAGGGATGGATATGGCTACACCTTC
TRBJ2-3,.,TRBV6-1,.,CASSEYPRTSTDTQYF,TGTGCCAGCAGTGAATATCCGCGGACTAGCACAGATACGCAGTATTTT
TRBJ2-5,.,TRBV10-3,.,CAINLGGPQETQYF,TGTGCCATCAACCTAGGAGGTCCCCAAGAGACCCAGTACTTC
TRBJ1-6,.,TRBV5-1,once,CASSLAGGNSPLHF,TGCGCCAGCAGCTTGGCGGGGGGCAATTCACCCCTCCACTTT
TRBJ1-5,.,TRBV6-6,once,CASSYSNSPIKPQHF,TGTGCCAGCAGTTATTCCAATAGCCCTATTAAGCCCCAGCATTTT
TRBJ2-3,.,TRBV7-9,.,CASKTKQTGDTQYF,TGTGCCAGCAAGACGAAACAAACGGGTGATACGCAGTATTTT
TRBJ1-5,TRBD1,TRBV28,.,CASQQGGEGNQPQHF,TGTGCCAGCCAACAGGGGGGCGAGGGCAATCAGCCCCAGCATTTT
TRBJ1-2,.,TRBV20-1,.,CSERSNYGYTF,TGCAGTGAGAGAAGTAACTATGGCTACACCTTC
TRBJ1-1,TRBD1,TRBV5-1,.,CASSLWAGGAMNTEAFF,TGCGCCAGCAGCTTGTGGGCAGGGGGCGCGATGAACACTGAAGCTTTCTTT
TRBJ2-7,TRBD2,TRBV7-3,.,CASSSSGGYEQYF,TGTGCCAGCAGCTCGAGCGGGGGCTACGAGCAGTACTTC